The clone carrying this T cell receptor beta chain was recorded at least ten times. From RNA transcripts, TCR beta CDR3 regions were amplified. The HTBI primer set drove a first-round RT-PCR of the TCR CDR3. Each CDR3 protein is one row after TCRdb ran MiXCR on the multiplex PCR reads. The repertoire has a few hundred thousand distinct CDR3 sequences, under 20% of them found once; the top ten carry 40% to 45%. Patients with ophthalmopathy all had a Clinical Activity Score of at least 3, a NOSPECS grade of at least 4 and duration under 3 months. The source of the sample is a study of T cells in Graves' hyperthyroidism and ophthalmopathy. The CDR3 loop spans 14 amino acids. CDR1 is SGHVS, CDR2 FQNEAQ, per germline. The ends were cut back, 1 base at V and 0 bases at J, with 6 bases in the middle.

The chain carries TRBV7-8 and TRBJ1-1, with unresolved D. This sequence was found in a man between 18 and 35 years old with Graves' ophthalmopathy. The sequenced material came from blood. The CDR3 DNA is TGTGCCAGCAGCTTAGTTAGCATGAACACTGAAGCTTTCTTT. It translates to CASSLVSMNTEAFF.